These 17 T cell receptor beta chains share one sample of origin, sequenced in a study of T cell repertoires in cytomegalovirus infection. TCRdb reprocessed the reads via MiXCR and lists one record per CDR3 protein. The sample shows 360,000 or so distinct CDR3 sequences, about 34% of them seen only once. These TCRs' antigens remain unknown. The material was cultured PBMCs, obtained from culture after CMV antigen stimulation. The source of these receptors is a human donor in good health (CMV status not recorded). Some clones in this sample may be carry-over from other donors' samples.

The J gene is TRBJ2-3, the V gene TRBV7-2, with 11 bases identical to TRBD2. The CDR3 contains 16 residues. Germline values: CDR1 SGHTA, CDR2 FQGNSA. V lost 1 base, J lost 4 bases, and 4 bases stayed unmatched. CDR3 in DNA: TGTGCCAGCAGCTTAGATACTAGCGGGAGCTCAGATACGCAGTATTTT. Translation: CASSLDTSGSSDTQYF.

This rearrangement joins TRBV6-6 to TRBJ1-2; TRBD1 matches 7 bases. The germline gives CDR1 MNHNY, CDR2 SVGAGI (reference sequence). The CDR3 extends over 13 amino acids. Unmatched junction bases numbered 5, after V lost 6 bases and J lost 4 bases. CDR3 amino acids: CASRLGQIYGYTF. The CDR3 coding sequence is TGTGCCAGCAGGTTGGGACAGATCTATGGCTACACCTTC.

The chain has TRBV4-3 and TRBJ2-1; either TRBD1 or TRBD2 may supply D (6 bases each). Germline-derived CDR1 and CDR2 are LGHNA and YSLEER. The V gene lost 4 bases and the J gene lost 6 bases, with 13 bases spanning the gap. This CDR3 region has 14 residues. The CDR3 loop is CASSRGGLFNEQFF. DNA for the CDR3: TGCGCCAGCAGCCGAGGGGGACTGTTCAATGAGCAGTTCTTC.

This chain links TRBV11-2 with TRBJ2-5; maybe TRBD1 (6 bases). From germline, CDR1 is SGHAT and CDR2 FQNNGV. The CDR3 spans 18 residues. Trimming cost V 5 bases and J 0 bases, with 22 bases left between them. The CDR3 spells CASSPFPLRTENQETQYF. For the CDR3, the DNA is TGTGCCAGCAGCCCGTTCCCCCTAAGGACAGAGAACCAAGAGACCCAGTACTTC. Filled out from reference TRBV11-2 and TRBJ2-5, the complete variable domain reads EAGVAQSPRYKIIEKRQSVAFWCNPISGHATLYWYQQILGQGPKLLIQFQNNGVVDDSQLPKDRFSAERLKGVDSTLKIQPAKLEDSAVYLCASSPFPLRTENQETQYFGPGTRLLVL.

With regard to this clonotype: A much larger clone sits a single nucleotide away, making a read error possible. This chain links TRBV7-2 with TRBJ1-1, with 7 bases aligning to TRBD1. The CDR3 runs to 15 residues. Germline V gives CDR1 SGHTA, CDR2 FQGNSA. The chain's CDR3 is CASRLVRGLNTEAFF. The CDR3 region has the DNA TGTGCCAGCCGCTTAGTCAGGGGGTTGAACACTGAAGCTTTCTTT.

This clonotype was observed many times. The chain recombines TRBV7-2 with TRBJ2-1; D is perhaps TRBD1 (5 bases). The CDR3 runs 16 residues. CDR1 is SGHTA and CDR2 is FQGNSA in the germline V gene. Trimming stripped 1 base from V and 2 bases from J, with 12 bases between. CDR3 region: CASSLVADTTYNEQFF. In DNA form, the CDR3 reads TGTGCCAGCAGCTTAGTTGCGGACACTACCTACAATGAGCAGTTCTTC.

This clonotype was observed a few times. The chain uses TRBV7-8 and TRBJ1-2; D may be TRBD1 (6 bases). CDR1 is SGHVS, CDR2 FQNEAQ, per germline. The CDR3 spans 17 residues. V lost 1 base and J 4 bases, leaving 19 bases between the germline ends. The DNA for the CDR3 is TGTGCCAGCAGCTTAGTTCTTGACAGGATAATGGTCTATGGCTACACCTTC. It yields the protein CASSLVLDRIMVYGYTF.

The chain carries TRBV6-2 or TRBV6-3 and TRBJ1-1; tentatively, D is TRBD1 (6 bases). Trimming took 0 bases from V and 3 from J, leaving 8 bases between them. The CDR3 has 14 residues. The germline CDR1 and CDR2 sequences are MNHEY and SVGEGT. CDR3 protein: CASSYSSGDTEAFF. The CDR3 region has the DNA TGTGCCAGCAGTTACTCTTCAGGGGACACTGAAGCTTTCTTT.

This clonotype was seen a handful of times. CDR3 sequence: CASSMRVRSATNEKLFF. Here the CDR3 DNA reads TGTGCCAGTAGTATGAGAGTCAGAAGTGCAACTAATGAAAAACTGTTTTTT. This chain connects TRBV19 to TRBJ1-4; the D is unclear. The germline gives CDR1 LNHDA, CDR2 SQIVND (reference sequence). The CDR3 runs to 17 residues. Between the trimmed V and J ends, which lost 3 bases and 0 bases, there was a span of 14 bases.

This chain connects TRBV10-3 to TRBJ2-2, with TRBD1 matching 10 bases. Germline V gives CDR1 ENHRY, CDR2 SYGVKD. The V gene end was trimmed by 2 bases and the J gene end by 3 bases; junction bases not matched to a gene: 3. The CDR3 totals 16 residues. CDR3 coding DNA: TGTGCCATCAGTGAGGAGGGACAGGGGCACACCGGGGAGCTGTTTTTT. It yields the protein CAISEEGQGHTGELFF.

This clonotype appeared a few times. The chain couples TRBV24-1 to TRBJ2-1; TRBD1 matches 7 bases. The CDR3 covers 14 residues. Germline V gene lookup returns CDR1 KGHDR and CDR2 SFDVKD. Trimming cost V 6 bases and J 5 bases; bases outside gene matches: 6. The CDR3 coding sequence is TGTGCCACCAGTCGAGACAGGGCCCACAATGAGCAGTTCTTC. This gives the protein CATSRDRAHNEQFF.

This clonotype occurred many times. The CDR3: CASSQDNSNQPQHF. The CDR3 DNA reads TGTGCCAGCAGCCAGGATAATAGCAATCAGCCCCAGCATTTT. The rearrangement uses TRBV4-2 and TRBJ1-5; no definite D call. Per germline, CDR1 LGHNA and CDR2 YNFKEQ. This CDR3 is 14 amino acids long. V was cut by 3 bases and J by 0 bases, with 6 bases left in between.

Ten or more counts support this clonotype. CDR3 DNA sequence: TGTGCCAGCTCCACCGCAGTCCTCAATTCACCCCTCCACTTT. It encodes CASSTAVLNSPLHF. This rearrangement joins TRBV19 to TRBJ1-6, with D unresolved. Trimming stripped 9 bases from V and 7 bases from J, with 16 bases between. The germline gives CDR1 LNHDA, CDR2 SQIVND (reference sequence). CDR3 length: 14 residues.

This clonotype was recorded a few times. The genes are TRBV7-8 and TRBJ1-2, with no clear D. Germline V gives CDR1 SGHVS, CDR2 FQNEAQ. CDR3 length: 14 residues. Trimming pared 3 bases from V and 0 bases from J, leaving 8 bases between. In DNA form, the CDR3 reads TGTGCCAGCAGCTTCTCTGGGGCTAACTATGGCTACACCTTC. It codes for CASSFSGANYGYTF. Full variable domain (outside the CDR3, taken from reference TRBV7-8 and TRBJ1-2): GAGVSQSPRYKVAKRGQDVALRCDPISGHVSLFWYQQALGQGPEFLTYFQNEAQLDKSGLPSDRFFAERPEGSVSTLKIQRTQQEDSAVYLCASSFSGANYGYTFGSGTRLTVV.

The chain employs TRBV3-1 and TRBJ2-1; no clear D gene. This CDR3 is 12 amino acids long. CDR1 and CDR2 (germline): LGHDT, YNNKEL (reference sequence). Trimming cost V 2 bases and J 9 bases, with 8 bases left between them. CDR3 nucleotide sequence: TGTGCCAGCAGCCAAAAGAGCCGTGAGCAGTTCTTC. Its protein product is CASSQKSREQFF.

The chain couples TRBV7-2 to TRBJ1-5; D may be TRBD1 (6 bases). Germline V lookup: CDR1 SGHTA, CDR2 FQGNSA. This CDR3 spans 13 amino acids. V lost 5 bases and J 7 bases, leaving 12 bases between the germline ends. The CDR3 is CASSPQGLQPQHF. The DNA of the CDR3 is TGTGCCAGCAGCCCACAGGGTTTGCAGCCCCAGCATTTT.

Here the CDR3 reads CASSSDGPHNEQFF. As DNA, the CDR3 is TGTGCCAGCAGTTCGGACGGTCCTCACAATGAGCAGTTCTTC. V is TRBV27 and J is TRBJ2-1, with unresolved D. V was trimmed by 4 bases and J by 5 bases, leaving 12 bases between them. Germline CDR1 and CDR2: MNHEY and SMNVEV (reference sequence). The CDR3 spans 14 residues.